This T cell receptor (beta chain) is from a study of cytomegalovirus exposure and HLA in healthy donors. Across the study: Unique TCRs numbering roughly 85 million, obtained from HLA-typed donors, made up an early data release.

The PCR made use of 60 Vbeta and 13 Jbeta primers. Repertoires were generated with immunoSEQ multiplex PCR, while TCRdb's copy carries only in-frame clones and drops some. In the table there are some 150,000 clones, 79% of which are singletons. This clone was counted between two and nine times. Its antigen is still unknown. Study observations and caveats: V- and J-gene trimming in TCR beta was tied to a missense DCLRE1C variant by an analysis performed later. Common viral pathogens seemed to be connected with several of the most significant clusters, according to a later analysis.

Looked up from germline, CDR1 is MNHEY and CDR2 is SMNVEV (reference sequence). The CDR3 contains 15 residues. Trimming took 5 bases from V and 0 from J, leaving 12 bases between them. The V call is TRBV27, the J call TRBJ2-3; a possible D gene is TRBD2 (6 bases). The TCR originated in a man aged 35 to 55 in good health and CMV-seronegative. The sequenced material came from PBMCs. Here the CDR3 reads CASSPHGSSTDTQYF. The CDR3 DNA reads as TGTGCCAGCAGTCCCCACGGGAGCAGCACAGATACGCAGTATTTT.